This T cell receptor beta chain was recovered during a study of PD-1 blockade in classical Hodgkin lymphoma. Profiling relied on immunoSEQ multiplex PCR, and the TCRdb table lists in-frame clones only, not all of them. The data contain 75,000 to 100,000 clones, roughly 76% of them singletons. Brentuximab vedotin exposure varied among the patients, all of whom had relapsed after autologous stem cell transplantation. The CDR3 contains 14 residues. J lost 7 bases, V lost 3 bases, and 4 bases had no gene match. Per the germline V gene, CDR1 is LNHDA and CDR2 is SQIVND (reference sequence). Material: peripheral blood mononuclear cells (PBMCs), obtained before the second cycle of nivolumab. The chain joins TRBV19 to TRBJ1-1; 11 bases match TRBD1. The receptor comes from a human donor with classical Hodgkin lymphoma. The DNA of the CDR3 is TGTGCCAGTAGTATTCCCGGGACAGGGGGTGAAGCTTTCTTT. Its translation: CASSIPGTGGEAFF.